These 10 T cell receptor beta chains were sequenced from one sample in a study of cytomegalovirus exposure and HLA in healthy donors. Both 60 Vbeta primers and 13 Jbeta primers went into the PCR. The table came from immunoSEQ multiplex PCR; TCRdb's copy has only in-frame clones and leaves some out. Of more than 90,000 clones in the sample, approximately 79% are singletons; the top ten hold 15% to 20%. The sample taken for sequencing was PBMCs. These receptors were taken from a man in his fifties or sixties in good health and CMV-seropositive.

This clone was recorded only once. The chain carries TRBV5-1 and TRBJ1-5, with 9 bases matching TRBD1. The CDR3 is made up of 15 amino acids. J gave up 8 bases and V 0 bases, and 6 bases lay outside the gene matches. In germline, CDR1 is SGHRS, CDR2 YFSETQ. As DNA, the CDR3 is TGCGCCAGCAGCTTGGCTACAGGGGGCGCGGAGCCCCAGCATTTT. Translation gives CASSLATGGAEPQHF.

The rearrangement links TRBV18 to TRBJ2-7; 8 bases line up with TRBD1. J was trimmed by 3 bases and V by 4 bases; bases with no gene match: 8. Germline V gene sequence: CDR1 KGHSH, CDR2 LQKENI. This CDR3 contains 15 residues. The CDR3 reads CASSLRTGSNYEQYF. CDR3 bases: TGTGCCAGCTCACTTCGGACAGGGTCCAACTACGAGCAGTACTTC.

The chain joins TRBV7-2 to TRBJ2-1; 12 bases line up with TRBD2. The germline V gene has CDR1 SGHTA and CDR2 FQGNSA. V shed 5 bases, J shed 8 bases, and the junction held 4 bases outside the gene matches. The CDR3 loop spans 14 amino acids. Written as DNA, the CDR3 is TGTGCCAGCAGCCCGGGACTAGCGGGCCATGAGCAGTTCTTC. This codes for CASSPGLAGHEQFF.

V and J are TRBV4-3 and TRBJ2-2; 7 nucleotides align to TRBD2. CDR1 is LGHNA and CDR2 is YSLEER in the germline V gene. With 4 bases clipped from V and 0 bases from J, the junction kept 2 bases outside the gene matches. There are 15 residues in the CDR3. CDR3 in amino acids: CASSRGGTNTGELFF. Written as DNA, the CDR3 is TGCGCCAGCAGCCGGGGGGGTACGAACACCGGGGAGCTGTTTTTT.

The chain joins TRBV21-1 to TRBJ2-7; the table's D call, TRBD2, has no DNA check behind it. TRBV21-1 is a pseudogene. The CDR3 sequence is 19 residues long. The DNA of the CDR3 is TGTGCCAGCAGCAAACGCAAGACAGATCTAGCGGGGCGTCCCTACGAGCAGTACTTC. This sequence encodes CASSKRKTDLAGRPYEQYF.

This clone was detected only a few times. This chain links TRBV2 with TRBJ2-5; 7 positions agree with TRBD1. From germline, CDR1 is SNHLY and CDR2 FYNNEI. J was trimmed by 2 bases and V by 6 bases; bases with no gene match: 6. This CDR3 spans 14 amino acids. CDR3 DNA: TGTGCCAGCAGAAGAACAGGGGTACAAGAGACCCAGTACTTC. Translation: CASRRTGVQETQYF.

This clone was detected only a few times. V usage is TRBV4-1 and J usage is TRBJ1-2; tentative D call: TRBD1 (5 bases). The germline V and J ends were trimmed by 4 bases and 2 bases, with 11 bases remaining between them. The CDR3 has 14 amino acids. CDR1 MGHRA and CDR2 YSYEKL come from the germline V gene. CDR3 nucleotides: TGCGCCAGCAGCCTCCCATCAGGGAACTATGGCTACACCTTC. It codes for CASSLPSGNYGYTF.

The chain is built from TRBV11-2 and TRBJ1-6, with 9 bases that match TRBD1. Germline lookup yields CDR1 SGHAT and CDR2 FQNNGV. The junction had 10 bases not matched to a gene; V was cut back by 6 bases and J by 7 bases. The CDR3 loop spans 16 amino acids. For the CDR3, the DNA is TGTGCCAGCAGGGTTACCTACAGGGGGCGGAATTCACCCCTCCACTTT. It yields the protein CASRVTYRGRNSPLHF.

The gene calls are TRBV28 and TRBJ1-1; D not resolved. The CDR3 totals 12 residues. V lost 3 bases to trimming and J lost 7 bases, with 9 bases between them. Looked up from germline, CDR1 is MDHEN and CDR2 is SYDVKM. The CDR3 nucleotides read TGTGCCAGCAGTTTGGTGGGAGGTGAAGCTTTCTTT. It specifies CASSLVGGEAFF.

The chain combines TRBV28 with TRBJ1-1; weak D call: TRBD1 (5 bases). CDR1 and CDR2 from the germline V gene are MDHEN and SYDVKM. This CDR3 region has 15 residues. Trimming pared 6 bases from V and 0 bases from J, leaving 14 bases between. CDR3 DNA: TGTGCCAGCAGCCTATTCGACAGCATGAACACTGAAGCTTTCTTT. This translates into CASSLFDSMNTEAFF.